These 10 T cell receptor beta chains were all obtained from the same sample, sequenced in a study of T cells in Graves' hyperthyroidism and ophthalmopathy. What was amplified from RNA transcripts were TCR beta CDR3 regions. First-round RT-PCR of the TCR CDR3 relied on the HTBI primer set. MiXCR, run by TCRdb on the multiplex PCR reads, gives a single entry per CDR3 protein. The repertoire holds over 450,000 distinct CDR3 sequences, with 17% as singletons. What was sequenced was blood. The receptors shown here come from a woman aged 18 to 35 with Graves' ophthalmopathy.

This clonotype was observed a handful of times. The chain employs TRBV6-1 and TRBJ1-2; 10 bases align to TRBD1. V shed 6 bases, J shed 4 bases, and the junction held 8 bases outside the gene matches. The V gene's germline CDR1 is MNHNS and CDR2 SASEGT. The CDR3 covers 15 residues. The CDR3 DNA reads TGTGCCAGCAGGTTGGGACAGGGGAACTCCTATGGCTACACCTTC. It is translated as CASRLGQGNSYGYTF.

The gene calls are TRBV19 and TRBJ1-2; maybe TRBD1 (6 bases). The CDR3 contains 14 residues. Trimming left V 5 bases short and J 4 bases short, with 14 bases between. In germline, CDR1 is LNHDA, CDR2 SQIVND (reference sequence). The DNA of the CDR3 is TGTGCCAGTAGTCTTCAGGGGACCTCCTATGGCTACACCTTC. Protein sequence: CASSLQGTSYGYTF.

The rearrangement joins TRBV4-3 to TRBJ2-1; D is unresolved. The DNA end is more similar to TRBJ2-7, so the J call may be wrong. Germline V lookup: CDR1 LGHNA, CDR2 YSLEER. The CDR3 consists of 15 residues. CDR3 nucleotides: TGCGCCAGCAGCCAATATCAGAGCTCCTACAATGAGCAGTACTTC. Translated, it gives CASSQYQSSYNEQYF.

The rearrangement links TRBV27 to TRBJ2-7; tentatively, D is TRBD1 (6 bases). Trimming pared 5 bases from V and 3 bases from J, leaving 20 bases between. This CDR3 has 16 amino acids. Per germline, CDR1 MNHEY and CDR2 SMNVEV (reference sequence). CDR3 DNA sequence: TGTGCCAGCAGTGCGTCATCGACTTGGGGGCTCTACGAGCAGTACTTC. This codes for CASSASSTWGLYEQYF.

As regards this clonotype: This may come from a read error, since a much larger clone is one base off. The chain is built from TRBV11-3 and TRBJ2-7; 12 positions agree with TRBD2. Per the germline V gene, CDR1 is SGHNT and CDR2 is YENEEA. The junction had 9 bases not matched to a gene; V was cut back by 6 bases and J by 0 bases. This CDR3 is 17 amino acids long. The CDR3 reads CASSLRTSGTSSYEQYF. For the CDR3, the DNA is TGTGCCAGCAGTCTCAGGACTAGCGGGACGAGCTCCTACGAGCAGTACTTC.

This clonotype was observed a handful of times. The chain carries TRBV7-3 and TRBJ2-3, with 7 bases identical to TRBD2. Germline V gene data show CDR1 as SGHTA and CDR2 as FQGTGA. V was pared by 0 bases and J by 6 bases, with 6 bases of the junction left unmatched. There are 15 residues in the CDR3. In DNA form, the CDR3 reads TGTGCCAGCAGCTTAACCCGCGGGGGTGGGGATACGCAGTATTTT. Protein product: CASSLTRGGGDTQYF.

The rearrangement links TRBV19 to TRBJ2-1; D remains ambiguous. This CDR3 has 15 amino acids. Germline CDR1 reads LNHDA; CDR2 reads SQIVND (reference sequence). V lost 3 bases, J lost 0 bases, and 9 bases lay in between. CDR3 coding DNA: TGTGCCAGTAGTATTACAGCGAGCTCCTACAATGAGCAGTTCTTC. Amino acid sequence: CASSITASSYNEQFF.

This clonotype came up many times. This sequence joins TRBV5-1 and TRBJ2-7, with TRBD2 identical over 7 bases. CDR1 is SGHRS and CDR2 is YFSETQ in the germline V gene. CDR3 length: 14 amino acids. V shed 3 bases, J shed 1 base, and the junction held 4 bases outside the gene matches. The CDR3 DNA is TGCGCCAGCAGCTCAGTAGCGGGTTCCTACGAGCAGTACTTC. Residues: CASSSVAGSYEQYF. Full variable domain (rest looked up from reference TRBV5-1 and TRBJ2-7): KAGVTQTPRYLIKTRGQQVTLSCSPISGHRSVSWYQQTPGQGLQFLFEYFSETQRNKGNFPGRFSGRQFSNSRSEMNVSTLELGDSALYLCASSSVAGSYEQYFGPGTRLTVT.

This clonotype appeared a few times. V gene TRBV28 combines with J gene TRBJ2-1; D is possibly TRBD1 (5 bases). Per the germline V gene, CDR1 is MDHEN and CDR2 is SYDVKM. The CDR3 extends over 14 amino acids. With 2 bases removed from V and 8 bases from J, the gap between germline ends came to 13 bases. The CDR3 DNA reads TGTGCCAGCAGTTTAAATGACCAGGGTGATGAGCAGTTCTTC. Protein product: CASSLNDQGDEQFF. Supplemented by reference TRBV28 and TRBJ2-1, the full variable domain reads DVKVTQSSRYLVKRTGEKVFLECVQDMDHENMFWYRQDPGLGLRLIYFSYDVKMKEKGDIPEGYSVSREKKERFSLILESASTNQTSMYLCASSLNDQGDEQFFGPGTRLTVL.

This clonotype has only a few counts. The CDR3 protein is CASSQGWGSEENEQFF. Here the CDR3 DNA reads TGCGCCAGCAGCCAAGGATGGGGGAGTGAAGAGAATGAGCAGTTCTTC. The chain couples TRBV4-1 to TRBJ2-1; the D gene could be TRBD1 or TRBD2 (5 bases each). Germline loops: CDR1 MGHRA, CDR2 YSYEKL. Trimming removed 1 base at V and 7 bases at J, with 17 bases between. The CDR3 has 16 residues.